The 16 T cell receptor beta chains below were found in one sample sequenced in a study of cytotoxic CD8 clonotypes in ibrutinib-treated CLL. Produced via immunoSEQ multiplex PCR; TCRdb's table is partial and in-frame only. The data show about 200,000 clones, approximately 75% seen once. The starting material was PBMCs, obtained after 12 months of ibrutinib treatment. The receptors come from a human donor with chronic lymphocytic leukemia.

The chain links TRBV5-6 to TRBJ2-5, with D possibly TRBD2 on 6 matching bases. Germline CDR1 and CDR2: SGHDT and YYEEEE. V gave up 4 bases and J gave up 2 bases, with 27 bases separating them. CDR3 size: 19 residues. The chain's CDR3 is CASSQLAAIFRGTQETQYF. The CDR3 bases are TGTGCCAGCAGCCAGCTTGCTGCCATCTTTCGGGGGACTCAAGAGACCCAGTACTTC.

With regard to this clone: The sample holds other DNA sequences that translate to the same CDR3. The chain joins TRBV6-5 to TRBJ2-7; weak D call: TRBD2 (5 bases). From germline, CDR1 is MNHEY and CDR2 SVGAGI. The CDR3 runs 11 residues. V lost 8 bases and J 4 bases, leaving 9 bases between the germline ends. The CDR3 protein is CASGLSYEQYF. The CDR3, as DNA: TGTGCCAGCGGACTCAGTTACGAGCAGTACTTC.

This clone appeared a few times. The chain uses TRBV19 and TRBJ1-3; no clear D gene. Germline V gives CDR1 LNHDA, CDR2 SQIVND (reference sequence). The CDR3 has 12 residues. The V gene lost 6 bases and the J gene lost 10 bases, with 13 bases spanning the gap. In nucleotides, the CDR3 is TGTGCCAGTAGGTCCGTCGGGAGGACCATATATTTT. Translation: CASRSVGRTIYF.

The chain combines TRBV13 with TRBJ2-1; the D is unclear. The CDR3 loop spans 12 amino acids. In germline, CDR1 is PRHDT, CDR2 FYEKMQ (reference sequence). Trimming shortened V by 4 bases and J by 7 bases, and 8 bases separated the two germline ends. The CDR3 region is CASSSLNNEQFF. CDR3 DNA: TGTGCCAGCAGCTCCCTGAATAATGAGCAGTTCTTC. The full variable domain, with the rest looked up from reference TRBV13 and TRBJ2-1, is AAGVIQSPRHLIKEKRETATLKCYPIPRHDTVYWYQQGPGQDPQFLISFYEKMQSDKGSIPDRFSAQQFSDYHSELNMSSLELGDSALYFCASSSLNNEQFFGPGTRLTVL.

The chain joins TRBV19 to TRBJ2-1; 8 positions match TRBD1. Trimming removed 3 bases from V and 6 bases from J; junction bases left unmatched: 7. The CDR3 is made up of 15 amino acids. CDR1 and CDR2 (germline): LNHDA, SQIVND (reference sequence). The CDR3 region is CASSMGQGAINEQFF. DNA for the CDR3: TGTGCCAGTAGTATGGGGCAGGGGGCGATCAATGAGCAGTTCTTC.

The genes are TRBV6-6 and TRBJ2-7; D may be TRBD1 (5 bases). Germline CDR1 MNHNY, CDR2 SVGAGI (reference sequence). Trimming cost V 0 bases and J 9 bases, with 12 bases left between them. This CDR3 region has 13 residues. Here the CDR3 reads CASSYSIGQGQYF. The CDR3 DNA is TGTGCCAGCAGTTACTCAATAGGACAAGGGCAGTACTTC.

The rearrangement links TRBV7-6 to TRBJ2-5, with D unclear. V lost 1 base, J lost 5 bases, and 14 bases lay in between. The CDR3 length is 15 residues. Germline loops: CDR1 SGHVS, CDR2 FNYEAQ. CDR3 bases: TGTGCCAGCAGCTTAGTTAACCTGAAAGGGGAGACCCAGTACTTC. Encoded protein: CASSLVNLKGETQYF.

This clone was detected only once. The chain carries TRBV2 and TRBJ2-3; D gene unclear. The CDR3 is 17 residues long. Trimming removed 0 bases from V and 0 bases from J, with 13 bases in between. Germline V gene sequence: CDR1 SNHLY, CDR2 FYNNEI. The CDR3 sequence is CASSEAHRSQSTDTQYF. The CDR3 nucleotides are TGTGCCAGCAGTGAAGCGCATCGTTCCCAAAGCACAGATACGCAGTATTTT.

This clone was detected only once. The rearrangement uses TRBV4-1 and TRBJ2-7; D ambiguous. The CDR3 runs 13 residues. Germline V CDR1 and CDR2: MGHRA, YSYEKL. V gave up 1 base and J gave up 4 bases, with 8 bases separating them. As DNA, the CDR3 is TGCGCCAGCAGCCAAGTGGCGGATTACGAGCAGTACTTC. Translated: CASSQVADYEQYF.

The chain has TRBV11-2 and TRBJ1-5; possible D gene TRBD1, 5 bases. From germline, CDR1 is SGHAT and CDR2 FQNNGV. Trimming took off 5 bases at V and 2 bases at J, with 16 bases between the two ends. This CDR3 is built from 16 residues. The CDR3 DNA follows: TGTGCCAGCAGCGAGGGGCCCGGGTGGGGCAATCAGCCCCAGCATTTT. It codes for CASSEGPGWGNQPQHF.

The CDR3 region is CASSLVLAMNEQFF. The CDR3 nucleotides are TGTGCCAGCAGCTTAGTTTTGGCGATGAATGAGCAGTTCTTC. The V and J genes are TRBV7-8 and TRBJ2-1; D is undetermined. Germline V gene data show CDR1 as SGHVS and CDR2 as FQNEAQ. V was clipped by 1 base and J by 7 bases, with 11 bases between them. The CDR3 sequence is 14 residues long.

Comment on this clone: The sample carries other DNA sequences with the same CDR3. The chain has TRBV5-1 and TRBJ2-5; D may be TRBD1 (6 bases). CDR1 SGHRS and CDR2 YFSETQ come from the germline V gene. The CDR3 runs 13 residues. V lost 0 bases and J 5 bases, leaving 8 bases between the germline ends. In DNA form, the CDR3 reads TGCGCCAGCAGCTTGGGACAGGCGGAGACCCAGTACTTC. This codes for CASSLGQAETQYF.

V usage is TRBV10-3 and J usage is TRBJ1-1, with D hard to call. This CDR3 comprises 13 residues. Germline V lookup: CDR1 ENHRY, CDR2 SYGVKD. Trimming removed 8 bases from V and 5 bases from J, with 15 bases in between. The CDR3 spells CAISGLEGTEAFF. CDR3 in DNA: TGTGCCATCTCTGGCCTCGAAGGAACTGAAGCTTTCTTT.

V usage is TRBV27 and J usage is TRBJ1-6, with unresolved D. Germline lookup yields CDR1 MNHEY and CDR2 SMNVEV (reference sequence). CDR3 size: 13 residues. V gave up 6 bases and J gave up 4 bases, with 7 bases separating them. The CDR3 bases are TGTGCCAGCAGCGTAGAATATAATTCACCCCTCCACTTT. This gives the protein CASSVEYNSPLHF.

The J gene is TRBJ1-5, the V gene TRBV19; D call uncertain. Trimming stripped 6 bases from V and 9 bases from J, with 21 bases between. This CDR3 spans 15 amino acids. From germline, CDR1 is LNHDA and CDR2 SQIVND (reference sequence). DNA of the CDR3: TGTGCCAGTAGCAACTTAATTAGTGTGCGCGGGCCCCAGCATTTT. Translated: CASSNLISVRGPQHF.

This clone was observed a handful of times. The chain links TRBV23-1 to TRBJ2-1, with 8 bases lining up with TRBD1. Being an ORF, TRBV23-1 has a function that is uncertain. V lost 3 bases and J lost 8; bases outside the gene matches: 3. CDR3 length: 13 residues. Here the CDR3 DNA reads TGCGCCAGCAGTCACCCGACAGGGGATGAGCAGTTCTTC. This codes for CASSHPTGDEQFF.